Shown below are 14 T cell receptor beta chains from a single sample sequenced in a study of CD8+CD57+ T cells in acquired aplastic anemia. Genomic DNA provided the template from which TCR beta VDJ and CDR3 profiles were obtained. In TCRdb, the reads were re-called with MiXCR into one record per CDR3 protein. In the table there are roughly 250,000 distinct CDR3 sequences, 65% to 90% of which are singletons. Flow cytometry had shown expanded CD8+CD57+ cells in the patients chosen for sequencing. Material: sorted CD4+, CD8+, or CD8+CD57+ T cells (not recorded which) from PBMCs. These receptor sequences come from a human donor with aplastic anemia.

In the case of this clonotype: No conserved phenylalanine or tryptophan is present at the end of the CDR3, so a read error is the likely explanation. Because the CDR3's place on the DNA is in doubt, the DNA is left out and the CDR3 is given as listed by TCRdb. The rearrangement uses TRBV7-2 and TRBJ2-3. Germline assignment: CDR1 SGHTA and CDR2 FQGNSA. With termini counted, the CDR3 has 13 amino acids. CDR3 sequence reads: CASSDGGADTTCI.

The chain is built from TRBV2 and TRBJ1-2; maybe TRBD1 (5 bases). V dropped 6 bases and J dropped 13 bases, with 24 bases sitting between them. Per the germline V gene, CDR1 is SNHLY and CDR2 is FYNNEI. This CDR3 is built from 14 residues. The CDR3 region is CASRDTGPSYGSTF. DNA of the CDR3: TGTGCCAGCAGAGACACAGGACCGAGCTATGGCAGCACCTTC.

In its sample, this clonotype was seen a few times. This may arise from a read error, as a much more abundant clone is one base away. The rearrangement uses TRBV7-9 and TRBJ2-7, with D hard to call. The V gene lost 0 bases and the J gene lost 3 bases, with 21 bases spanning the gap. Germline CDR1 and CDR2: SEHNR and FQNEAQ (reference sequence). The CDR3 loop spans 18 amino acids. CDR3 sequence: CASSLAGSYAANVYEQYV. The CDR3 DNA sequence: TGTGCCAGCAGCTTAGCGGGTAGCTACGCGGCCAACGTCTACGAGCAGTACGTC.

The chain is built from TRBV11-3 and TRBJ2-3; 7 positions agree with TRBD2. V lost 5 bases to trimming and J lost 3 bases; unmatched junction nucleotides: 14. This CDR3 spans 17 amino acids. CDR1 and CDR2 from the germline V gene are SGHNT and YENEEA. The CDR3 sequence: CASSTGERAGETDTQYF. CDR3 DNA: TGTGCCAGCAGCACGGGCGAGCGGGCGGGAGAGACAGATACGCAGTATTTT.

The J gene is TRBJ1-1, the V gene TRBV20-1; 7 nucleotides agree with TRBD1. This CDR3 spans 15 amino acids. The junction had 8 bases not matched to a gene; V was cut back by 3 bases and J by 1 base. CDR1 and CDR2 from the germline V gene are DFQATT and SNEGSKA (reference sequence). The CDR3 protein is CSASDLGDRNTEAFF. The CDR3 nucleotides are TGCAGTGCTAGTGATCTGGGGGACAGGAACACTGAAGCTTTCTTT.

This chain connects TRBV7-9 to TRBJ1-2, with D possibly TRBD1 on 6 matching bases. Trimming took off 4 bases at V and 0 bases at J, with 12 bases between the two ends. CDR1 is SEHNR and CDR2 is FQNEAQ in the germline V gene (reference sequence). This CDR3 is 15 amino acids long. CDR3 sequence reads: CASSWTDRPNYGYTF. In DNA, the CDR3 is TGTGCCAGCAGCTGGACCGACAGGCCTAACTATGGCTACACCTTC. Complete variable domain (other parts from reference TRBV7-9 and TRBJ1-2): DTGVSQNPRHKITKRGQNVTFRCDPISEHNRLYWYRQTLGQGPEFLTYFQNEAQLEKSRLLSDRFSAERPKGSFSTLEIQRTEQGDSAMYLCASSWTDRPNYGYTFGSGTRLTVV.

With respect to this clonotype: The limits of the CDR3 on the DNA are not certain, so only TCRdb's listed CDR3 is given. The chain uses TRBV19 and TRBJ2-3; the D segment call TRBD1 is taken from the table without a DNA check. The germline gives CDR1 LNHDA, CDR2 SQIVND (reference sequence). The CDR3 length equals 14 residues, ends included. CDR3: CASSVGGGADTEYF.

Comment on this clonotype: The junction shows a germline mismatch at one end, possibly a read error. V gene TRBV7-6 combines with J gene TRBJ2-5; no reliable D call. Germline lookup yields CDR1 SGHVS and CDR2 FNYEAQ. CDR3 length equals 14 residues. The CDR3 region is CASSLAHEKKDQHF. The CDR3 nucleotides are TGTGCCAGCAGCTTAGCCCACGAGAAAAAAGACCAGCACTTC.

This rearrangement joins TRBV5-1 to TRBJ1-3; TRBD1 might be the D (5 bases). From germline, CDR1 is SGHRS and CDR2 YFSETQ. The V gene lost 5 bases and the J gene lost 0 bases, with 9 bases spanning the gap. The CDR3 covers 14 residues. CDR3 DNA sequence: TGCGCCAGCAGTCAGGGCGCCTCTGGAAACACCATATATTTT. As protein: CASSQGASGNTIYF.

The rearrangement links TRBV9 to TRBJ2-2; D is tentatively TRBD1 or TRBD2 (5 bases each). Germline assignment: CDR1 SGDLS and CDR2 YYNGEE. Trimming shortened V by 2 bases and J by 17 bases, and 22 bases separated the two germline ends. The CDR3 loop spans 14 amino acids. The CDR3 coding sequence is TGTGCCAGCAGCGTGACCTCAGGGAGAGGCTACACCTTTTTT. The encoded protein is CASSVTSGRGYTFF.

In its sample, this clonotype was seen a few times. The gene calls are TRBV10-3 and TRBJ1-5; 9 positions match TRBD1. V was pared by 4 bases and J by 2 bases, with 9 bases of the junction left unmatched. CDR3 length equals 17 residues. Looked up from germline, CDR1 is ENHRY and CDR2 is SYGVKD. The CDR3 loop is CAISGGTGNFGNQPQHF. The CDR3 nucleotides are TGTGCCATCAGTGGAGGGACAGGGAATTTCGGCAATCAGCCCCAGCATTTT.

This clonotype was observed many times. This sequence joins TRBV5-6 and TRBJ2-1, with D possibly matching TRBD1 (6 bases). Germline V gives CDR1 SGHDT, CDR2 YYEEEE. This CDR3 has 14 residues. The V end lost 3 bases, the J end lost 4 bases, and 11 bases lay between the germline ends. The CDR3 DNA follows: TGTGCCAGCAGCTATGGACAGCTATACAATGAGCAGTTCTTC. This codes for CASSYGQLYNEQFF.

DNA of the CDR3: TGTGCCAGCAGCTTTTGGGGAAGAGGGCGGAGCGAGCAGTTCTTC. As protein: CASSFWGRGRSEQFF. This chain connects TRBV7-9 to TRBJ2-1; possible D gene TRBD2, 5 bases. The germline V and J ends were trimmed by 3 bases and 10 bases, with 19 bases remaining between them. Germline CDR1 SEHNR, CDR2 FQNEAQ (reference sequence). The CDR3 totals 15 residues.

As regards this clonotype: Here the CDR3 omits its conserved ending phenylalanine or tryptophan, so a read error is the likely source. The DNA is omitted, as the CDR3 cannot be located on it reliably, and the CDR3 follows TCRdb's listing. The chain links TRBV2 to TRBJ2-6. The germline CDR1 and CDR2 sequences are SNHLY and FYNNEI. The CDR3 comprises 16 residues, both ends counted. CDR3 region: CASGVAGSYGQYVVTG.